A single sample is the source of the 30 T cell receptor beta chains below, sequenced in a study of PD-1 blockade in classical Hodgkin lymphoma. With no exception, relapse followed autologous stem cell transplantation in all patients, and brentuximab vedotin exposure varied. Libraries were prepared by immunoSEQ multiplex PCR; TCRdb keeps only in-frame clonotypes and omits some of them. The profile shows about 100,000 clones, 70% to 90% of them singletons. The sequences come from peripheral blood mononuclear cells (PBMCs), collected before the second cycle of nivolumab. The receptors come from a human donor with classical Hodgkin lymphoma.

The V gene is TRBV6-6, the J gene TRBJ1-1, with D unclear. V lost 2 bases to trimming and J lost 3 bases, with 13 bases between them. The V gene's germline CDR1 is MNHNY and CDR2 SVGAGI (reference sequence). There are 15 residues in the CDR3. CDR3 coding DNA: TGTGCCAGCAGTTACCCCCGACCCCGCGACACTGAAGCTTTCTTT. It is translated as CASSYPRPRDTEAFF.

The chain joins TRBV2 to TRBJ2-7; 12 nucleotides match TRBD1. Looked up from germline, CDR1 is SNHLY and CDR2 is FYNNEI. Unmatched junction bases numbered 1, after V lost 3 bases and J lost 1 base. The CDR3 is 15 residues long. CDR3 bases: TGTGCCAGCAGTGAGGGACAGGGGGCGTCCTACGAGCAGTACTTC. Residues: CASSEGQGASYEQYF.

CDR3 protein: CASSPAGNKDTQYF. CDR3 nucleotide sequence: TGTGCCAGCTCACCAGCAGGGAATAAAGATACGCAGTATTTT. V gene TRBV18 combines with J gene TRBJ2-3; tentatively, D is TRBD1 (5 bases). CDR3 length: 14 residues. Germline V CDR1 and CDR2: KGHSH, LQKENI. Trimming pared 2 bases from V and 5 bases from J, leaving 11 bases between.

This clone is a singleton in its sample. The chain employs TRBV5-1 and TRBJ2-7; the D is unclear. V gave up 1 base and J gave up 6 bases, with 14 bases separating them. Germline assignment: CDR1 SGHRS and CDR2 YFSETQ. The CDR3 loop spans 14 amino acids. The CDR3 DNA sequence: TGCGCCAGCAGCTTGTCCCCAGGTACGGCCGAGCAGTACTTC. Its translation: CASSLSPGTAEQYF.

This clone was recorded once. The J gene is TRBJ2-2, the V gene TRBV4-1; perhaps TRBD2 as D (7 bases). The V end was cut by 4 bases, the J end by 3 bases, with 12 bases between. The CDR3 totals 15 residues. Germline CDR1 MGHRA, CDR2 YSYEKL. The CDR3 loop reads CASSRAGADTGELFF. The DNA of the CDR3 is TGCGCCAGCAGCCGGGCGGGGGCCGACACCGGGGAGCTGTTTTTT.

This clone is a singleton in its sample. This chain uses TRBV6-6 with TRBJ1-6; D is possibly TRBD1 (5 bases). The germline V gene encodes CDR1 MNHNY and CDR2 SVGAGI (reference sequence). Trimming shortened V by 7 bases and J by 8 bases, and 15 bases separated the two germline ends. The CDR3 runs 14 residues. CDR3 nucleotides: TGTGCCAGCACGACAGTCGGGCCAGATTCACCCCTCCACTTT. Protein: CASTTVGPDSPLHF.

The V gene is TRBV19, the J gene TRBJ1-3; D uncertain. Germline V lookup: CDR1 LNHDA, CDR2 SQIVND (reference sequence). This CDR3 is 15 amino acids long. With 5 bases removed from V and 2 bases from J, the gap between germline ends came to 13 bases. CDR3 bases: TGTGCCAGTAGTTCTCACGGAGGGCCTGGAAACACCATATATTTT. As protein: CASSSHGGPGNTIYF.

The gene calls are TRBV2 and TRBJ1-2; TRBD1 aligns across 7 bases. Trimming removed 0 bases from V and 6 bases from J; junction bases left unmatched: 7. CDR3 length: 15 residues. Looked up from germline, CDR1 is SNHLY and CDR2 is FYNNEI. The DNA of the CDR3 is TGTGCCAGCAGTGAAGCTGGAGGGGGCGTTGATGGCTACACCTTC. Protein: CASSEAGGGVDGYTF.

The rearrangement links TRBV5-1 to TRBJ2-7; tentatively, D is TRBD1 or TRBD2 (5 bases each). The V gene's germline CDR1 is SGHRS and CDR2 YFSETQ. V was clipped by 3 bases and J by 2 bases, with 15 bases between them. There are 15 residues in the CDR3. The CDR3 nucleotides read TGCGCCAGCAGCTCAAAACCGGGACCGACCTACGAGCAGTACTTC. The encoded protein is CASSSKPGPTYEQYF.

This chain connects TRBV6-1 to TRBJ2-7; D not certain. The germline V gene has CDR1 MNHNS and CDR2 SASEGT. V lost 2 bases and J lost 2, with 10 bases in between. CDR3 length: 14 amino acids. The CDR3 sequence: CASSESRVTYEQYF. DNA of the CDR3: TGTGCCAGCAGTGAAAGTAGGGTAACCTACGAGCAGTACTTC.

The chain carries TRBV5-1 and TRBJ1-1; D not certain. The length of the CDR3 is 15 residues. V dropped 1 base and J dropped 1 base, with 11 bases sitting between them. Germline CDR1 SGHRS, CDR2 YFSETQ. For the CDR3, the DNA is TGCGCCAGCAGCTTGAGTCAGATTTCGAACACTGAAGCTTTCTTT. Its protein product is CASSLSQISNTEAFF.

This clone has a single count. The J gene is TRBJ2-1, the V gene TRBV15; 9 bases align to TRBD2. Germline lookup yields CDR1 LNHNV and CDR2 YYDKDF (reference sequence). V was clipped by 0 bases and J by 5 bases; unmatched bases: 11. There are 18 residues in the CDR3. The CDR3 DNA follows: TGTGCCACCAGCAGAGATTTCTGGTTAGCGGGAGCCCACAATGAGCAGTTCTTC. It yields the protein CATSRDFWLAGAHNEQFF.

This chain uses TRBV6-1 with TRBJ2-3; D unresolved. Germline V gene data show CDR1 as MNHNS and CDR2 as SASEGT. The V end was cut by 8 bases, the J end by 9 bases, with 18 bases between. The CDR3 totals 13 residues. CDR3 coding DNA: TGTGCCAGCGCTTCTCAGGCTGCTGAAACGCAGTATTTT. Translation: CASASQAAETQYF.

The chain is built from TRBV19 and TRBJ2-6; D ambiguous. The germline V gene encodes CDR1 LNHDA and CDR2 SQIVND (reference sequence). The CDR3 has 16 residues. V lost 6 bases, J lost 2 bases, and 14 bases lay in between. CDR3 sequence reads: CASSDFGVTGANVLTF. The DNA of the CDR3 is TGTGCCAGTAGCGATTTTGGGGTGACTGGGGCCAACGTCCTGACTTTC.

The chain couples TRBV13 to TRBJ1-6; TRBD1 agrees at 9 bases. The V gene end was trimmed by 3 bases and the J gene end by 7 bases; junction bases not matched to a gene: 4. The CDR3 sequence is 15 residues long. Per germline, CDR1 PRHDT and CDR2 FYEKMQ (reference sequence). The CDR3: CASSFRQGGNSPLHF. The CDR3 region has the DNA TGTGCCAGCAGCTTCAGACAGGGGGGGAATTCACCCCTCCACTTT.

This clone has only a few counts. This sequence joins TRBV11-3 and TRBJ2-1; 10 bases are shared with TRBD2. The CDR3 length is 18 residues. Germline CDR1 SGHNT, CDR2 YENEEA. V was clipped by 4 bases and J by 3 bases; unmatched bases: 12. The CDR3 nucleotides read TGTGCCAGCAGCTCCCACGGCCTAGCGGGAGTAAGCTACAATGAGCAGTTCTTC. The encoded protein is CASSSHGLAGVSYNEQFF.

The chain is built from TRBV9 and TRBJ1-2, with a possible D match to TRBD1 (6 bases). The V end lost 0 bases, the J end lost 7 bases, and 19 bases lay between the germline ends. The CDR3 is made up of 16 amino acids. Looked up from germline, CDR1 is SGDLS and CDR2 is YYNGEE. CDR3 in DNA: TGTGCCAGCAGCGTAGCTTCTGGGGGGCCGTCTGGTGGCTACACCTTC. Protein product: CASSVASGGPSGGYTF. Based on the CDR3 plus reference TRBV9 and TRBJ1-2, the full variable domain is DSGVTQTPKHLITATGQRVTLRCSPRSGDLSVYWYQQSLDQGLQFLIQYYNGEERAKGNILERFSAQQFPDLHSELNLSSLELGDSALYFCASSVASGGPSGGYTFGSGTRLTVV.

V and J are TRBV28 and TRBJ2-1; 9 nucleotides match TRBD1. The CDR3 is made up of 16 amino acids. V trimming: 5 bases; J trimming: 8 bases; junction bases outside the gene matches: 13. Germline V lookup: CDR1 MDHEN, CDR2 SYDVKM. The CDR3 DNA reads TGTGCCAGCAGTCAACCAGGGACAGGGTTGGGCGATGAGCAGTTCTTC. It translates to CASSQPGTGLGDEQFF.

The V call is TRBV29-1, the J call TRBJ1-2; 9 bases fit TRBD1. The V and J ends lost 0 bases and 4 bases, in that order; junction bases with no gene match: 3. CDR3 size: 14 residues. Germline V gives CDR1 SQVTM, CDR2 ANQGSEA. The CDR3 here is CSVEDRDRVYGYTF. The CDR3 nucleotides are TGCAGCGTTGAAGATCGGGACAGGGTCTATGGCTACACCTTC.

The V gene is TRBV6-1, the J gene TRBJ1-2; D may be TRBD1 (6 bases). V was cut by 4 bases and J by 4 bases, with 16 bases left in between. The CDR3 is 15 residues long. Looked up from germline, CDR1 is MNHNS and CDR2 is SASEGT. CDR3 sequence: CASSGRQEISYGYTF. The CDR3 coding sequence is TGTGCCAGCAGTGGACGACAGGAGATTTCCTATGGCTACACCTTC.

V and J are TRBV7-2 and TRBJ2-1; 7 nucleotides line up with TRBD2. The junction had 16 bases not matched to a gene; V was cut back by 5 bases and J by 0 bases. Germline-derived CDR1 and CDR2 are SGHTA and FQGNSA. The CDR3 covers 19 residues. The CDR3 bases are TGTGCCAGCAGCCCTAGCGGCCAGCCGACCCTTAGCTCCTACAATGAGCAGTTCTTC. This encodes CASSPSGQPTLSSYNEQFF.

The chain combines TRBV5-4 with TRBJ2-5; 8 nucleotides match TRBD1. The V segment lost 4 bases and the J segment 4 bases; nucleotides outside the gene matches: 3. The CDR3 is made up of 13 amino acids. The germline V gene encodes CDR1 SGHNT and CDR2 YYREEE (reference sequence). CDR3 loop: CASSRTGSETQYF. The CDR3 coding sequence is TGTGCCAGCAGCCGGACAGGGTCAGAGACCCAGTACTTC. The full variable domain, with the rest looked up from reference TRBV5-4 and TRBJ2-5, is ETGVTQSPTHLIKTRGQQVTLRCSSQSGHNTVSWYQQALGQGPQFIFQYYREEENGRGNFPPRFSGLQFPNYSSELNVNALELDDSALYLCASSRTGSETQYFGPGTRLLVL.

This clone appeared once. The V and J genes are TRBV7-2 and TRBJ2-1, with 7 bases matching TRBD2. V was pared by 1 base and J by 7 bases, with 10 bases of the junction left unmatched. The CDR3 is 16 amino acids. Per germline, CDR1 SGHTA and CDR2 FQGNSA. The CDR3 loop reads CASSLGGGGPGNEQFF. The CDR3 DNA sequence: TGTGCCAGCAGCTTAGGTGGGGGAGGGCCGGGGAATGAGCAGTTCTTC. Full variable domain (remainder filled in from reference TRBV7-2 and TRBJ2-1): GAGVSQSPSNKVTEKGKDVELRCDPISGHTALYWYRQSLGQGLEFLIYFQGNSAPDKSGLPSDRFSAERTGGSVSTLTIQRTQQEDSAVYLCASSLGGGGPGNEQFFGPGTRLTVL.

The V gene is TRBV5-6, the J gene TRBJ1-2, with a possible D match to TRBD1 (6 bases). V gave up 4 bases and J gave up 8 bases, with 27 bases separating them. Per the germline V gene, CDR1 is SGHDT and CDR2 is YYEEEE. The CDR3 has 17 residues. The CDR3 nucleotides read TGTGCCAGCAGCCCCCCTTTTGAAGGGGGAGGTACGGGGGGCTACACCTTC. Translation: CASSPPFEGGGTGGYTF.

The V call is TRBV25-1, the J call TRBJ2-7; D uncertain. This CDR3 region has 14 residues. V dropped 3 bases and J dropped 2 bases, with 11 bases sitting between them. The germline CDR1 and CDR2 sequences are MGHDK and SYGVNS. The CDR3 sequence is CASSDFETTYEQYF. In DNA, the CDR3 is TGTGCCAGCAGTGATTTTGAGACCACCTACGAGCAGTACTTC.

This chain joins TRBV19 and TRBJ2-1; the D gene is possibly TRBD2 (6 bases). CDR1 is LNHDA, CDR2 SQIVND, per germline (reference sequence). Trimming stripped 5 bases from V and 15 bases from J, with 17 bases between. The CDR3 length is 12 residues. This CDR3 reads CASSYSGLYMFF. The CDR3 DNA reads as TGTGCCAGTAGTTACAGCGGGCTCTATATGTTCTTC.

This clone was recorded once. This rearrangement joins TRBV9 to TRBJ2-1, with TRBD2 matching 16 bases. After removal of 4 bases from V and 7 bases from J, the junction contained 11 bases not matched to a gene. This CDR3 contains 18 residues. CDR1 and CDR2 from the germline V gene are SGDLS and YYNGEE. CDR3 nucleotide sequence: TGTGCCAGCAGCATCTCACCGGGACTAGCGGGAGGGCCTAATGAGCAGTTCTTC. The encoded protein is CASSISPGLAGGPNEQFF.

The chain links TRBV4-2 to TRBJ2-1; maybe TRBD2 (5 bases). Per germline, CDR1 LGHNA and CDR2 YNFKEQ. The CDR3 runs to 17 residues. V lost 0 bases and J 5 bases, leaving 17 bases between the germline ends. CDR3 DNA sequence: TGTGCCAGCAGCCAAGACGCCCGACGGGGAAGGGACAATGAGCAGTTCTTC. The encoded protein is CASSQDARRGRDNEQFF.

The gene calls are TRBV5-6 and TRBJ1-2; 10 nucleotides match TRBD1. The CDR3 length is 18 residues. V shed 4 bases and J 3 bases; nucleotides not matched to a gene: 15. Germline assignment: CDR1 SGHDT and CDR2 YYEEEE. CDR3 in amino acids: CASSVVGRDRGRDYGYTF. The DNA for the CDR3 is TGTGCCAGCAGCGTTGTGGGCCGGGACAGGGGTAGAGACTATGGCTACACCTTC. Complete variable domain (other parts from reference TRBV5-6 and TRBJ1-2): DAGVTQSPTHLIKTRGQQVTLRCSPKSGHDTVSWYQQALGQGPQFIFQYYEEEERQRGNFPDRFSGHQFPNYSSELNVNALLLGDSALYLCASSVVGRDRGRDYGYTFGSGTRLTVV.

The chain links TRBV7-9 to TRBJ2-1; D ambiguous. The CDR3 is made up of 13 amino acids. Germline-derived CDR1 and CDR2 are SEHNR and FQNEAQ (reference sequence). The V end lost 6 bases, the J end lost 12 bases, and 18 bases lay between the germline ends. The CDR3 DNA reads TGTGCCAGCAGGCTAGGGCGAGAGGATGGGCAGTTCTTC. The encoded protein is CASRLGREDGQFF.